A single sample is the source of the 14 T cell receptor beta chains below, sequenced in a study of cytomegalovirus exposure and HLA in healthy donors. PCR used 60 Vbeta primers and 13 Jbeta primers. Profiling relied on immunoSEQ multiplex PCR, and the TCRdb table lists in-frame clones only, not all of them. The sample yields over 150,000 clones, about 70% seen once. The sample taken for sequencing was PBMCs. The source is a woman between 35 and 50 years old in good health and CMV-seropositive.

The chain couples TRBV9 to TRBJ2-3, with 9 bases fitting TRBD2. CDR1 SGDLS and CDR2 YYNGEE come from the germline V gene. This CDR3 is built from 15 residues. The V gene end was trimmed by 2 bases and the J gene end by 2 bases; junction bases not matched to a gene: 3. This CDR3 is CASSVLAGYTDTQYF. CDR3 nucleotide sequence: TGTGCCAGCAGCGTTCTAGCGGGGTACACAGATACGCAGTATTTT.

This chain connects TRBV19 to TRBJ2-7; tentative D call: TRBD1 (6 bases). Per the germline V gene, CDR1 is LNHDA and CDR2 is SQIVND (reference sequence). This CDR3 has 13 residues. Trimming left V 1 base short and J 5 bases short, with 9 bases between. The CDR3 nucleotides are TGTGCCAGTAGTATAGGGACAGAGCACGAGCAGTACTTC. Amino acids: CASSIGTEHEQYF. The complete variable domain, with remaining parts taken from reference TRBV19 and TRBJ2-7, reads DGGITQSPKYLFRKEGQNVTLSCEQNLNHDAMYWYRQDPGQGLRLIYYSQIVNDFQKGDIAEGYSVSREKKESFPLTVTSAQKNPTAFYLCASSIGTEHEQYFGPGTRLTVT.

This clone has a handful of counts. The chain couples TRBV7-2 to TRBJ2-5, with D perhaps TRBD2 (5 bases). The length of the CDR3 is 15 residues. V was cut by 0 bases and J by 5 bases, with 13 bases left in between. Germline V gene lookup returns CDR1 SGHTA and CDR2 FQGNSA. CDR3 nucleotide sequence: TGTGCCAGCAGCTTAGCGGGAGCTGTAGGGGAGACCCAGTACTTC. Residues: CASSLAGAVGETQYF. The variable domain in full, with the rest retrieved from reference TRBV7-2 and TRBJ2-5, is GAGVSQSPSNKVTEKGKDVELRCDPISGHTALYWYRQSLGQGLEFLIYFQGNSAPDKSGLPSDRFSAERTGGSVSTLTIQRTQQEDSAVYLCASSLAGAVGETQYFGPGTRLLVL.

The V and J genes are TRBV12-5 and TRBJ2-3, with a tentative D call TRBD1 (5 bases). Germline CDR1 is LGHNT and CDR2 is FRNRAP. The V and J ends lost 7 bases and 3 bases respectively, with 14 bases between them. The length of the CDR3 is 14 residues. This CDR3 reads CASAIGASTDTQYF. CDR3 bases: TGTGCTAGTGCTATAGGGGCGTCGACAGATACGCAGTATTTT.

As regards this clone: The junction differs from germline at one of its ends, possibly a read error. V is TRBV19 and J is TRBJ1-5, with D possibly matching TRBD1 (6 bases). The germline CDR1 and CDR2 sequences are LNHDA and SQIVND (reference sequence). The CDR3 runs to 14 residues. The CDR3 DNA reads as TGTGCCAGAACTCGACAGGATAGCAATCAGCCCCAGAATTTT. The encoded protein is CARTRQDSNQPQNF.

This clone was observed a few times. CDR3 nucleotide sequence: TGTGCCAGCAGTTTAGGGTTGCAGGGGACAGATACGCAGTATTTT. Residues: CASSLGLQGTDTQYF. The chain carries TRBV28 and TRBJ2-3; D possibly corresponds to TRBD1 (6 bases). This CDR3 region has 15 residues. Trimming shortened V by 2 bases and J by 3 bases, and 12 bases separated the two germline ends. The germline V gene has CDR1 MDHEN and CDR2 SYDVKM.

The CDR3 loop reads CASGALVSDTQYF. For the CDR3, the DNA is TGTGCTAGTGGAGCACTAGTTTCAGATACGCAGTATTTT. The rearrangement links TRBV12-5 to TRBJ2-3; TRBD2 might be the D (5 bases). CDR3 size: 13 residues. The germline V gene encodes CDR1 LGHNT and CDR2 FRNRAP. Trimming removed 6 bases at V and 4 bases at J, with 11 bases between.

The rearrangement links TRBV28 to TRBJ2-7; TRBD2 is a possible D gene (5 bases). CDR3 length: 11 residues. The germline CDR1 and CDR2 sequences are MDHEN and SYDVKM. V dropped 6 bases and J dropped 2 bases, with 5 bases sitting between them. As DNA, the CDR3 is TGTGCCAGCAGCGGGACCTACGAGCAGTACTTC. This codes for CASSGTYEQYF.

V usage is TRBV9 and J usage is TRBJ1-3; D remains unclear. There are 14 residues in the CDR3. Trimming took off 3 bases at V and 0 bases at J, with 7 bases between the two ends. Looked up from germline, CDR1 is SGDLS and CDR2 is YYNGEE. The CDR3 loop is CASSAQSSGNTIYF. The CDR3 coding sequence is TGTGCCAGCAGCGCACAGAGCTCTGGAAACACCATATATTTT.

This clone was observed many times. The CDR3 loop is CASRSTSGGYNEQFF. Written as DNA, the CDR3 is TGTGCCAGCAGATCTACTAGCGGGGGCTACAATGAGCAGTTCTTC. The chain uses TRBV6-5 and TRBJ2-1; 11 nucleotides match TRBD2. CDR3 length: 15 residues. The V gene's germline CDR1 is MNHEY and CDR2 SVGAGI. Trimming removed 6 bases from V and 3 bases from J; junction bases left unmatched: 4.

J is TRBJ2-1 and V is TRBV5-4; 8 bases fit TRBD2. This CDR3 comprises 15 residues. The ends lost 2 bases at V and 2 bases at J; junction bases unmatched: 3. Germline CDR1 and CDR2: SGHNT and YYREEE (reference sequence). The CDR3 DNA follows: TGTGCCAGCAGCTTCCGGGAGGGGGCCTACAATGAGCAGTTCTTC. Translation: CASSFREGAYNEQFF.

This clone has only a few counts. The V gene is TRBV7-8, the J gene TRBJ2-7, with D perhaps TRBD2 (6 bases). This CDR3 contains 15 residues. The germline gives CDR1 SGHVS, CDR2 FQNEAQ. The V end lost 5 bases, the J end lost 2 bases, and 16 bases lay between the germline ends. CDR3: CASSPIPSVAYEQYF. CDR3 nucleotide sequence: TGTGCCAGCAGCCCCATCCCTAGCGTGGCCTACGAGCAGTACTTC.

The chain recombines TRBV5-1 with TRBJ1-3; D remains ambiguous. The CDR3 has 15 amino acids. The V end lost 4 bases, the J end lost 7 bases, and 18 bases lay between the germline ends. Germline V gives CDR1 SGHRS, CDR2 YFSETQ. DNA for the CDR3: TGCGCCAGCAGCCTTGCTGGTATGGTGGGCAACACCATATATTTT. Translating gives CASSLAGMVGNTIYF.

This clone showed up just a few times. This chain uses TRBV7-2 with TRBJ2-3; D may be TRBD1 (5 bases). V was cut by 1 base and J by 3 bases, with 11 bases left in between. CDR3 length: 15 amino acids. Germline V gives CDR1 SGHTA, CDR2 FQGNSA. CDR3 nucleotides: TGTGCCAGCAGCTTAGGCGGACAAAGGACAGATACGCAGTATTTT. Protein product: CASSLGGQRTDTQYF.